This T cell receptor beta chain appears in the sequencing data of a study of control samples from healthy donors and cancer patients. This CDR3 spans 14 amino acids. With 6 bases removed from V and 3 bases from J, the gap between germline ends came to 14 bases. CDR1 and CDR2 from the germline V gene are SNHLY and FYNNEI. Repertoires were generated with immunoSEQ multiplex PCR, while TCRdb's copy carries only in-frame clones and drops some. The repertoire holds roughly 90,000 clones, roughly 82% seen once, with about 10% in the top ten. This chain links TRBV2 with TRBJ1-1; D may be TRBD1 (5 bases). Sequenced sample: blood. The clonotype originates from a woman aged 60 to 75 in good health. This CDR3 is CASRSFWGDTEAFF. The DNA for the CDR3 is TGTGCCAGCAGATCCTTTTGGGGGGACACTGAAGCTTTCTTT.